This T cell receptor (beta chain) was identified in a study of shared clonotypes between healthy human individuals. Study results and limitations: Naive subsets generally had larger estimated richness than memory subsets. The study sampled only blood, and tissue repertoires likely differ.

Produced via immunoSEQ multiplex PCR; TCRdb's table is partial and in-frame only. The table includes a few million clones, just over 90% detected once. The CDR3 totals 17 residues. This clone was seen only once. Its antigen is unknown. The V call is TRBV21-1, the J call TRBJ1-6; the table's D call TRBD1 went unverified against the DNA. TRBV21-1 is reported as a pseudogene. Sequenced sample: naive CD4+ T cells sorted from blood. The subset: CD45RA+ positively selected. The receptor comes from a man between 18 and 35 years old in good health. This CDR3 is CASSKARSAGNNSPLHF. CDR3 nucleotides: TGTGCCAGCAGCAAAGCGCGGTCGGCAGGGAATAATTCACCCCTCCACTTT.